A single sample is the source of the 16 T cell receptor beta chains below, sequenced in a study of T cells in Graves' hyperthyroidism and ophthalmopathy. TCR beta CDR3 region amplification was performed from RNA transcripts. Researchers ran a first-round RT-PCR on the TCR CDR3 using the HTBI primer set. TCRdb processed the multiplex PCR reads anew with MiXCR; each CDR3 protein has one entry. The repertoire holds roughly 720,000 distinct CDR3 sequences, with about 18% as singletons. Source material: blood. These receptors were collected from a man aged 45-60 years with Graves' hyperthyroidism.

This clonotype was observed at least ten times. The V call is TRBV28, the J call TRBJ2-7; a possible D gene is TRBD2 (6 bases). V lost 6 bases to trimming and J lost 3 bases, with 15 bases between them. The CDR3 consists of 14 residues. Germline lookup yields CDR1 MDHEN and CDR2 SYDVKM. CDR3 loop: CASSHGTSFYEQYF. CDR3 DNA sequence: TGTGCCAGCAGCCATGGGACTTCTTTCTACGAGCAGTACTTC. The variable domain in full, with the rest retrieved from reference TRBV28 and TRBJ2-7, is DVKVTQSSRYLVKRTGEKVFLECVQDMDHENMFWYRQDPGLGLRLIYFSYDVKMKEKGDIPEGYSVSREKKERFSLILESASTNQTSMYLCASSHGTSFYEQYFGPGTRLTVT.

This clonotype was detected many times. The DNA for the CDR3 is TGTGCCAGCAGATGGACAGGGAGCGTCACAGATACGCAGTATTTT. It encodes CASRWTGSVTDTQYF. The rearrangement links TRBV6-1 to TRBJ2-3, with 8 positions matching TRBD1. Trimming at V came to 6 bases and at J to 2 bases, leaving 7 bases not matched to a gene. Germline V lookup: CDR1 MNHNS, CDR2 SASEGT. The CDR3 consists of 15 residues.

Written as DNA, the CDR3 is TGCGCCAGCAGCTTGCGGACAGGCTTGTTCCAGCGGATCGGCAATGAGCAGTTCTTC. This translates into CASSLRTGLFQRIGNEQFF. This chain links TRBV5-1 with TRBJ2-1; 7 bases line up with TRBD1. This CDR3 spans 19 amino acids. Germline V gene data show CDR1 as SGHRS and CDR2 as YFSETQ. V trimming: 1 base; J trimming: 6 bases; junction bases outside the gene matches: 19.

There are many counts of this clonotype. The rearrangement joins TRBV28 to TRBJ2-1; 12 nucleotides line up with TRBD2. Germline-derived CDR1 and CDR2 are MDHEN and SYDVKM. V dropped 5 bases and J dropped 3; count of bases not matched to a gene: 8. The CDR3 is 17 residues long. The CDR3 sequence: CASSPRLAGDVYNEQFF. Written as DNA, the CDR3 is TGTGCCAGCAGTCCAAGACTAGCGGGAGATGTCTACAATGAGCAGTTCTTC.

The chain has TRBV7-8 and TRBJ1-5; 7 nucleotides agree with TRBD1. The CDR3 is 15 residues long. With 5 bases clipped from V and 2 bases from J, the junction kept 6 bases outside the gene matches. Germline CDR1 reads SGHVS; CDR2 reads FQNEAQ. The CDR3 DNA sequence: TGTGCCAGCAGCGAACCGGGACAGCGCAATCAGCCCCAGCATTTT. The encoded protein is CASSEPGQRNQPQHF.

This clonotype was seen only a few times. The chain couples TRBV19 to TRBJ2-1, with D possibly TRBD1 on 6 matching bases. V lost 6 bases and J 1 base, leaving 13 bases between the germline ends. Germline V gene lookup returns CDR1 LNHDA and CDR2 SQIVND (reference sequence). The CDR3 consists of 15 residues. CDR3 residues: CASSADGQSYNEQFF. CDR3 bases: TGTGCCAGTAGCGCCGACGGACAGTCCTACAATGAGCAGTTCTTC.

This clonotype was seen ten or more times. The chain recombines TRBV18 with TRBJ2-1, with 8 bases lining up with TRBD1. CDR3 length: 14 residues. Germline values: CDR1 KGHSH, CDR2 LQKENI. Unmatched junction bases numbered 4, after V lost 3 bases and J lost 6 bases. CDR3 protein: CASSPSDRVNEQFF. CDR3 coding DNA: TGTGCCAGCTCACCCTCGGACAGGGTCAATGAGCAGTTCTTC.

CDR3 coding DNA: TGCAGCGCAACAGGGTACTCCTACAATGAGCAGTTCTTC. It yields the protein CSATGYSYNEQFF. The chain carries TRBV29-1 and TRBJ2-1, with D possibly TRBD1 on 6 matching bases. The CDR3 totals 13 residues. Trimming shortened V by 7 bases and J by 0 bases, and 10 bases separated the two germline ends. Germline CDR1 and CDR2: SQVTM and ANQGSEA.

CDR3 nucleotide sequence: TGCAGTGCTAGTCCCCCGGGACTAGCGGGAAGTGAGCAGTACTTC. It codes for CSASPPGLAGSEQYF. The chain employs TRBV20-1 and TRBJ2-7; TRBD2 agrees at 13 bases. The CDR3 length is 15 residues. From germline, CDR1 is DFQATT and CDR2 SNEGSKA (reference sequence). The V and J ends lost 3 bases and 7 bases, in that order; junction bases with no gene match: 9.

This clonotype was seen repeatedly, ten times or more. This chain links TRBV28 with TRBJ2-1; a possible D gene is TRBD2 (6 bases). The CDR3 sequence is 14 residues long. Trimming pared 1 base from V and 9 bases from J, leaving 13 bases between. Germline lookup yields CDR1 MDHEN and CDR2 SYDVKM. This CDR3 is CASSLSETSREQFF. Here the CDR3 DNA reads TGTGCCAGCAGTTTATCAGAGACTAGTCGTGAGCAGTTCTTC.

This clonotype was detected many times. The DNA of the CDR3 is TGTGCCGGGGACAGGGGCTTATCGGAGCAGTACTTC. Encoded protein: CAGDRGLSEQYF. This sequence joins TRBV7-9 and TRBJ2-7; 10 bases align to TRBD1. CDR1 and CDR2 (germline): SEHNR, FQNEAQ (reference sequence). V gave up 11 bases and J gave up 7 bases; unmatched junction bases: 8. CDR3 length equals 12 residues. Combining the CDR3 with reference TRBV7-9 and TRBJ2-7 gives the whole variable domain DTGVSQNPRHKITKRGQNVTFRCDPISEHNRLYWYRQTLGQGPEFLTYFQNEAQLEKSRLLSDRFSAERPKGSFSTLEIQRTEQGDSAMYLCAGDRGLSEQYFGPGTRLTVT.

The chain couples TRBV7-9 to TRBJ1-1, with 10 bases matching TRBD1. V lost 2 bases to trimming and J lost 4 bases; unmatched junction nucleotides: 10. The germline gives CDR1 SEHNR, CDR2 FQNEAQ (reference sequence). This CDR3 is built from 17 residues. The CDR3: CASSLSGTGAGGTEAFF. DNA for the CDR3: TGTGCCAGCAGCTTATCCGGGACAGGGGCCGGAGGCACTGAAGCTTTCTTT.

Many counts were recorded for this clonotype. The V call is TRBV6-1, the J call TRBJ2-5; 12 bases map to TRBD1. V dropped 7 bases and J dropped 5; count of bases not matched to a gene: 8. There are 15 residues in the CDR3. In germline, CDR1 is MNHNS, CDR2 SASEGT. The CDR3 region is CASTPGTGGRETQYF. CDR3 DNA: TGTGCCAGCACTCCCGGGACAGGGGGCCGTGAGACCCAGTACTTC.

This clonotype was detected only once. The chain combines TRBV29-1 with TRBJ1-1; 9 bases map to TRBD1. This CDR3 has 12 residues. The junction had 0 bases not matched to a gene; V was cut back by 4 bases and J by 3 bases. CDR1 SQVTM and CDR2 ANQGSEA come from the germline V gene. The CDR3 protein is CSVGDRDTEAFF. CDR3 nucleotides: TGCAGCGTTGGGGACAGGGACACTGAAGCTTTCTTT.

The sample holds many counts of this clonotype. The chain joins TRBV11-2 to TRBJ2-3, with D perhaps matching TRBD2 (6 bases). This CDR3 has 15 residues. Germline CDR1 is SGHAT and CDR2 is FQNNGV. V was pared by 4 bases and J by 4 bases, with 15 bases between. The CDR3 nucleotides read TGTGCCAGCAGCTACCCTACGGGAGTTGCAGATACGCAGTATTTT. The encoded protein is CASSYPTGVADTQYF.

This sequence joins TRBV2 and TRBJ2-1; 10 nucleotides agree with TRBD2. The V gene's germline CDR1 is SNHLY and CDR2 FYNNEI. This CDR3 contains 15 residues. V lost 6 bases, J lost 7 bases, and 9 bases stayed unmatched. The CDR3 is CASRLQREGRNEQFF. CDR3 sequence (DNA): TGTGCCAGCAGGCTACAGCGGGAGGGACGGAATGAGCAGTTCTTC.